This T cell receptor beta chain originates from a study of blood T cell repertoires in COVID-19. The wider study: T cells, B-cell-depleted T cells, or PBMCs provided the cDNA or gDNA that served as material.

Original methodology: Cell counts per sample came from amplifying reference gene primers. Here immunoSEQ multiplex PCR was the method, and the copy in TCRdb shows in-frame clones only, minus some. D and trimming come from the DNA, and the V and J calls and clone size come from that table. The sample comprises about 230,000 clones, 70% to 85% of which are singletons, and roughly 1.4% rests with the top ten. This clone was detected only once. The same CDR3 is also encoded by other DNA sequences in this sample. This CDR3 is built from 15 residues. The germline V gene has CDR1 SGHRS and CDR2 YFSETQ. V trimming: 2 bases; J trimming: 4 bases; junction bases outside the gene matches: 4.

Sample: peripheral blood. The chain couples TRBV5-1 to TRBJ2-1, with TRBD1 identical over 9 bases. This clonotype originated in a middle-aged woman who had recovered from COVID-19. This CDR3 is CASSFGQGSYNEQFF. CDR3 nucleotide sequence: TGCGCCAGCAGCTTCGGACAGGGGTCTTACAATGAGCAGTTCTTC. The variable domain in full, with the rest retrieved from reference TRBV5-1 and TRBJ2-1, is KAGVTQTPRYLIKTRGQQVTLSCSPISGHRSVSWYQQTPGQGLQFLFEYFSETQRNKGNFPGRFSGRQFSNSRSEMNVSTLELGDSALYLCASSFGQGSYNEQFFGPGTRLTVL.